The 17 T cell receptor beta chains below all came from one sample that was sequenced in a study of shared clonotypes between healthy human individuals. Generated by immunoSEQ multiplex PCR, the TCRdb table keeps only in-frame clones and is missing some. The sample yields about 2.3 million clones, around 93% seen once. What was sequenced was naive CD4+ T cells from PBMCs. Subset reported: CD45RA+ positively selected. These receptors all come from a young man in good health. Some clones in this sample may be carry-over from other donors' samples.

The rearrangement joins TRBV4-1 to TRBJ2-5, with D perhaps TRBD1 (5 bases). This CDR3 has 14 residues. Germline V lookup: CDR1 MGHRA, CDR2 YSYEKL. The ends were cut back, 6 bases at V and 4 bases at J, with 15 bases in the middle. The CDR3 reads CASSNRGSRETQYF. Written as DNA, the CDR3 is TGCGCCAGCAGTAATAGGGGTTCTCGAGAGACCCAGTACTTC.

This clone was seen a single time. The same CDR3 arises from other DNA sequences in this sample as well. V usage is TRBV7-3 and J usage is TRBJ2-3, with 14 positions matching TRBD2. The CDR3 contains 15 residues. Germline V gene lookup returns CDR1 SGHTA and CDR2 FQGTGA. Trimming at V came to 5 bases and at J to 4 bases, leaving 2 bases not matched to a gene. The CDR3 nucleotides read TGTGCCAGCAGCCCGGGACTAGCGGGAGCAGATACGCAGTATTTT. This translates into CASSPGLAGADTQYF.

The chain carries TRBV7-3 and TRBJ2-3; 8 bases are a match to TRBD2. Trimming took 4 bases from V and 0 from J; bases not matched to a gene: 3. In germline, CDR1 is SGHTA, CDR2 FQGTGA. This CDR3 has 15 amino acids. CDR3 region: CASSSSGHSTDTQYF. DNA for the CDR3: TGTGCCAGCAGCTCTAGCGGGCACAGCACAGATACGCAGTATTTT.

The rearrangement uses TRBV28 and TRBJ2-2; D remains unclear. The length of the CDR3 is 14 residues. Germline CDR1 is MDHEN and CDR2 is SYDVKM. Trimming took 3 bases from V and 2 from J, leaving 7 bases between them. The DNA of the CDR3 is TGTGCCAGCAGTTTGGACCTTAACACCGGGGAGCTGTTTTTT. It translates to CASSLDLNTGELFF.

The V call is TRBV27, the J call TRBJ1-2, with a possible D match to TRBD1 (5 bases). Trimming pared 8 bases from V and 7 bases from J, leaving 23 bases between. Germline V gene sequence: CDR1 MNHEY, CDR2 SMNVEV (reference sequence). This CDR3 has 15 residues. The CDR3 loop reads CASGTNVGGSGGYTF. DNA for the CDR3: TGTGCCAGCGGCACAAATGTGGGGGGGTCAGGTGGCTACACCTTC.

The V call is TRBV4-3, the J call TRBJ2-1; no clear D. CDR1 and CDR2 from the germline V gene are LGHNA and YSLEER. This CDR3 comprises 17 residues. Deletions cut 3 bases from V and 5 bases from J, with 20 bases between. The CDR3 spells CASSHPVVSRFNNEQFF. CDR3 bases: TGCGCCAGCAGCCACCCGGTGGTGTCGCGATTTAACAATGAGCAGTTCTTC.

The chain's CDR3 is CASSEERGRITGELFF. CDR3 DNA: TGTGCCAGCAGTGAAGAGCGGGGCCGTATCACCGGGGAGCTGTTTTTT. The V call is TRBV2, the J call TRBJ2-2; TRBD2 agrees at 7 bases. J gave up 4 bases and V 1 base, and 6 bases lay outside the gene matches. This CDR3 contains 16 residues. The V gene's germline CDR1 is SNHLY and CDR2 FYNNEI.

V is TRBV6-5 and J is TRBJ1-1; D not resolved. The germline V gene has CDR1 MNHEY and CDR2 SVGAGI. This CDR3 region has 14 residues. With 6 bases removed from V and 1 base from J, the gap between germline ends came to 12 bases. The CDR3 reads CASRLQPRNTEAFF. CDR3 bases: TGTGCCAGCAGGTTACAGCCGAGGAACACTGAAGCTTTCTTT.

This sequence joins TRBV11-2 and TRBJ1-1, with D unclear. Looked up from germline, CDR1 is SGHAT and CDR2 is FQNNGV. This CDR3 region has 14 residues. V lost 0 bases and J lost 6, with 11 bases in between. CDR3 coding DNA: TGTGCCAGCAGCTTAGATCCCCTGAGCGCTGAAGCTTTCTTT. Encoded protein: CASSLDPLSAEAFF.

The CDR3 reads CASSLTGTGAGELFF. CDR3 nucleotides: TGTGCCAGCAGTCTCACCGGGACAGGGGCCGGGGAGCTGTTTTTT. V and J are TRBV6-5 and TRBJ2-2, with 10 bases lining up with TRBD1. Germline V gene sequence: CDR1 MNHEY, CDR2 SVGAGI. This CDR3 has 15 amino acids. With 5 bases clipped from V and 6 bases from J, the junction kept 6 bases outside the gene matches.

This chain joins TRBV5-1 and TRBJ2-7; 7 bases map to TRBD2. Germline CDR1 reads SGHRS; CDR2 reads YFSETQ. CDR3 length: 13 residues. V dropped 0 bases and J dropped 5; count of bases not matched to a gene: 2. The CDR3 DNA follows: TGCGCCAGCAGCTTGGCGGGAGGAAACGAGCAGTACTTC. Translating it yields CASSLAGGNEQYF.

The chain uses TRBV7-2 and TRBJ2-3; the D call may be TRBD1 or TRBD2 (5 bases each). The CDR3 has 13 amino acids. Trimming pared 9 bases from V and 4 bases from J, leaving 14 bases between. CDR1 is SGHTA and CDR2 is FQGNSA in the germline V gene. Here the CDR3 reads CASVLVGADTQYF. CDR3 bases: TGTGCCAGTGTACTTGTGGGGGCAGATACGCAGTATTTT.

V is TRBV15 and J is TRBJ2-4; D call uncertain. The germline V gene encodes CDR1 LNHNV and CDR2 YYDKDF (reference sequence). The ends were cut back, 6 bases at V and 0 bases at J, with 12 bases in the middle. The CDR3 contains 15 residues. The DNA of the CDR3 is TGTGCCACCAGTGCCAGAGGCTTAGCCAAAAACATTCAGTACTTC. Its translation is CATSARGLAKNIQYF.

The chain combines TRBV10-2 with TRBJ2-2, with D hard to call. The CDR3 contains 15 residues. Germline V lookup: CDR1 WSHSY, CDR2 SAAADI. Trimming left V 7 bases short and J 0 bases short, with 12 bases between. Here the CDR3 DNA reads TGCGCCAGCATTGATGGTCGCGCGAACACCGGGGAGCTGTTTTTT. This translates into CASIDGRANTGELFF.

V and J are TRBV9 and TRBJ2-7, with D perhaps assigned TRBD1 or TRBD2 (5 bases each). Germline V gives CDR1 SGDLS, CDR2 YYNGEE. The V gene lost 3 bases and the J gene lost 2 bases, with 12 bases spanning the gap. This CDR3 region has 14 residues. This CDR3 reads CASSGRDPAYEQYF. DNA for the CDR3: TGTGCCAGCAGCGGCCGGGACCCCGCCTACGAGCAGTACTTC.

This CDR3 reads CATGGPNYGYTF. Here the CDR3 DNA reads TGTGCCACGGGAGGCCCTAACTATGGCTACACCTTC. The rearrangement joins TRBV6-5 to TRBJ1-2; D unclear. Germline V gene data show CDR1 as MNHEY and CDR2 as SVGAGI. This CDR3 has 12 residues. Trimming shortened V by 10 bases and J by 0 bases, and 9 bases separated the two germline ends.

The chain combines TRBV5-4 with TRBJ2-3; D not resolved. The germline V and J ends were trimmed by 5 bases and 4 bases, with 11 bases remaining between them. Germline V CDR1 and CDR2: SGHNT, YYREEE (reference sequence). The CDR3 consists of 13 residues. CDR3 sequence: CASRQAGADTQYF. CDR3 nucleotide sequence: TGTGCCAGCAGGCAGGCTGGCGCAGATACGCAGTATTTT.